What follows are 15 T cell receptor beta chains derived from one specimen sequenced in a study of blood T cells in healthy people across ages. Sample-barcoded 5' priming and a J-beta primer mix drove a second PCR of 7 to 11 cycles. MiXCR, applied by TCRdb to the 5' RACE reads, yields one record per CDR3 protein. The sample contains about 680,000 distinct CDR3 sequences, approximately 49% of which appear only once. Input material: blood. These receptors all come from a woman aged 60-75 years in good health.

The chain is built from TRBV20-1 and TRBJ2-7, with D tentatively TRBD1 (5 bases). Deletions cut 0 bases from V and 0 bases from J, with 18 bases between. The CDR3 totals 17 residues. In germline, CDR1 is DFQATT, CDR2 SNEGSKA (reference sequence). The CDR3 loop reads CSARDLTRTLSSYEQYF. Written as DNA, the CDR3 is TGCAGTGCTAGAGATTTGACCCGGACACTGAGCTCCTACGAGCAGTACTTC.

In regard to this clonotype: This may be a read error: a much more frequent sequence differs by one nucleotide. V is TRBV7-2 and J is TRBJ2-4, with 9 bases aligning to TRBD1. Germline CDR1 and CDR2: SGHTA and FQGNSA. The CDR3 covers 14 residues. V lost 5 bases and J lost 7; bases outside the gene matches: 6. The CDR3 protein is CASSATGTGNIQYF. The CDR3, as DNA: TGTGCCAGCAGCGCCACCGGGACAGGGAACATTCAGTACTTC.

This clonotype was detected a few times. The V call is TRBV27, the J call TRBJ1-2; TRBD1 might be the D (6 bases). V gave up 4 bases and J gave up 0 bases, with 12 bases separating them. In germline, CDR1 is MNHEY, CDR2 SMNVEV (reference sequence). There are 15 residues in the CDR3. CDR3 sequence (DNA): TGTGCCAGCAGTTCAGCCAGGGGAGCTAACTATGGCTACACCTTC. Amino acid sequence: CASSSARGANYGYTF.

This clonotype was detected only a few times. V gene TRBV9 combines with J gene TRBJ1-2; D is uncertain. V was trimmed by 0 bases and J by 0 bases, leaving 6 bases between them. CDR3 length: 14 amino acids. Germline CDR1 reads SGDLS; CDR2 reads YYNGEE. The CDR3 nucleotides read TGTGCCAGCAGCGTAGGAGGTTCTAACTATGGCTACACCTTC. Translation gives CASSVGGSNYGYTF.

The rearrangement joins TRBV12-3 or TRBV12-4 to TRBJ1-1; unclear D gene. Trimming shortened V by 2 bases and J by 6 bases, and 13 bases separated the two germline ends. CDR3 length: 14 amino acids. This CDR3 is CASSLKGRTPEAFF. The CDR3 DNA follows: TGTGCCAGCAGTTTAAAGGGAAGAACCCCTGAAGCTTTCTTT.

This clonotype was detected a few times. The chain recombines TRBV12-3 or TRBV12-4 with TRBJ2-7; 8 nucleotides match TRBD2. The junction had 9 bases not matched to a gene; V was cut back by 6 bases and J by 5 bases. The CDR3 extends over 14 amino acids. The CDR3 sequence is CASSTRGAGDEQYF. The CDR3 DNA is TGTGCCAGCAGCACAAGAGGAGCGGGAGACGAGCAGTACTTC.

A few counts support this clonotype. This chain uses TRBV7-9 with TRBJ1-5; D may be TRBD1 (5 bases). Looked up from germline, CDR1 is SEHNR and CDR2 is FQNEAQ (reference sequence). V shed 10 bases and J shed 6 bases, with 25 bases lying between them. The CDR3 runs to 16 residues. In DNA, the CDR3 is TGTGCCATCCCCCTGTCACGGGGCGAACATTGTCAGCCCCAGCATTTT. The encoded protein is CAIPLSRGEHCQPQHF.

Only a few counts were recorded for this clonotype. The chain carries TRBV27 and TRBJ2-4; 8 nucleotides align to TRBD2. Germline V gives CDR1 MNHEY, CDR2 SMNVEV (reference sequence). V lost 2 bases to trimming and J lost 6 bases; unmatched junction nucleotides: 15. The length of the CDR3 is 18 residues. The CDR3, as DNA: TGTGCCAGCAGTTTAAATTCCGGGAGGGTCGGAAATAGAAACATTCAGTACTTC. It specifies CASSLNSGRVGNRNIQYF.

The rearrangement links TRBV28 to TRBJ1-4; D possibly corresponds to TRBD1 (6 bases). Germline values: CDR1 MDHEN, CDR2 SYDVKM. Between the trimmed V and J ends, which lost 3 bases and 10 bases, there was a span of 21 bases. CDR3 length: 16 residues. CDR3 nucleotide sequence: TGTGCCAGCAGTTTCCCGGCGAAGCAAAGGGGGGGAAAACTGTTTTTT. Translated, it gives CASSFPAKQRGGKLFF.

The J gene is TRBJ1-2, the V gene TRBV10-3, with unresolved D. The CDR3 has 13 residues. Germline CDR1 ENHRY, CDR2 SYGVKD. V lost 2 bases and J lost 8, with 12 bases in between. The CDR3, as DNA: TGTGCCATCAGTGAGAGAGACGGGATGGGCTACACCTTC. Protein: CAISERDGMGYTF.

A word on this clonotype: A much larger clone lies one base from this, so it may be a read error. The chain recombines TRBV4-3 with TRBJ2-2, with a tentative D call TRBD1 (6 bases). This CDR3 comprises 14 residues. In germline, CDR1 is LGHNA, CDR2 YSLEER. The CDR3 bases are TGCGCCAGCAGCACCCGTGGACAGTCCGGGAAGCTGTTTTTT. Translating it yields CASSTRGQSGKLFF.

The chain combines TRBV20-1 with TRBJ2-2, with 8 bases that match TRBD1. Germline V CDR1 and CDR2: DFQATT, SNEGSKA (reference sequence). J was trimmed by 6 bases and V by 7 bases; bases with no gene match: 10. The length of the CDR3 is 14 residues. CDR3 sequence reads: CSVHPQGASGELFF. CDR3 bases: TGCAGTGTTCACCCTCAGGGGGCATCCGGGGAGCTGTTTTTT.

The chain combines TRBV7-9 with TRBJ2-1; D call uncertain. Germline V gives CDR1 SEHNR, CDR2 FQNEAQ (reference sequence). V lost 4 bases and J 0 bases, leaving 10 bases between the germline ends. The CDR3 is made up of 15 amino acids. The CDR3 DNA sequence: TGTGCCAGCAGCTCAGGTTCAAGCTCCTACAATGAGCAGTTCTTC. Its protein product is CASSSGSSSYNEQFF.

This clonotype was seen only a few times. V is TRBV7-2 and J is TRBJ2-5; D possibly corresponds to TRBD1 (5 bases). Per the germline V gene, CDR1 is SGHTA and CDR2 is FQGNSA. The CDR3 runs to 15 residues. The V gene lost 1 base and the J gene lost 5 bases, with 14 bases spanning the gap. DNA of the CDR3: TGTGCCAGCAGCTTAGAATCCCCCAGGGTGGAGACCCAGTACTTC. Its protein product is CASSLESPRVETQYF.

V usage is TRBV28 and J usage is TRBJ2-5, with 8 bases aligning to TRBD1. Judging by the DNA end, TRBJ2-7 fits better; the J call may be wrong. The germline V gene has CDR1 MDHEN and CDR2 SYDVKM. The CDR3 is 15 amino acids. The CDR3 sequence: CASSLLRTGRHEQYF. The CDR3, as DNA: TGTGCCAGCAGTTTATTGCGGACAGGGAGGCACGAGCAGTACTTC.